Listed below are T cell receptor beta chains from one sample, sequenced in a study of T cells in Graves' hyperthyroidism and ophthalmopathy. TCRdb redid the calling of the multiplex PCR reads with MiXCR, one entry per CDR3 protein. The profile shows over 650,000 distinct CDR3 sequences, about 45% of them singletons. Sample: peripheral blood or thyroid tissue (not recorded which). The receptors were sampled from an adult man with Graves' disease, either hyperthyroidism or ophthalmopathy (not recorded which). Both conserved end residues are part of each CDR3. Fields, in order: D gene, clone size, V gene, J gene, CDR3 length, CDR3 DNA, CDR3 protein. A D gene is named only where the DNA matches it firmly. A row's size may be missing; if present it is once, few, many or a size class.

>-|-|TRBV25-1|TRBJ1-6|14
TGTGCCACCAGATCCGGGCTTAGCAATTCACCCCTCCACTTT
CATRSGLSNSPLHF
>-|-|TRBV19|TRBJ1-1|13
TGTGCCAGTAGAAAGGTGGGGAACACTGAAGCTTTCTTT
CASRKVGNTEAFF
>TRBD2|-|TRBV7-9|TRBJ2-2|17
TGTGCCAGCAGACTAGGGACTAGCGGAACGAACACCGGGGAGCTGTTTTTT
CASRLGTSGTNTGELFF
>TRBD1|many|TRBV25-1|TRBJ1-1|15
TGTGCCAGCAGTATCCTGACAGGGTTCAACACTGAAGCTTTCTTT
CASSILTGFNTEAFF
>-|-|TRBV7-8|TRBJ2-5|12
TGTGCCAGCAACCGGGCCGAAGAGACCCAGTACTTC
CASNRAEETQYF
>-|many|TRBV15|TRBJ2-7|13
TGTGCCACCAGCAGCAGAACCTCCTACGAGCAGTACTTC
CATSSRTSYEQYF
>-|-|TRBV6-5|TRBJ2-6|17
TGTGCCAGCAGTTCCTCACAGGGCCTCTCTGGGGCCAACGTCCTGACTTTC
CASSSSQGLSGANVLTF
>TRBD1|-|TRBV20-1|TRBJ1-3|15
TGCAGTGCTAGAAGGGACAGGGGGGACGGAAACACCATATATTTT
CSARRDRGDGNTIYF
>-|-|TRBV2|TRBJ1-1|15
TGTGCCAGCAGACCTTACGGGGGACGGGGTTCTGAAGCTTTCTTT
CASRPYGGRGSEAFF
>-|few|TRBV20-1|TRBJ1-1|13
TGCAGTGCTAGAGATTCGACTGACTCTGAAGCTTTCTTT
CSARDSTDSEAFF
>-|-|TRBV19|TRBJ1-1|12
TGTGCCAGTAGTCCCCTCGGGTTTGAAGCTTTCTTT
CASSPLGFEAFF
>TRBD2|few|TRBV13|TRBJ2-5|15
TGTGCCAGCAGCTTAGGCGCGGGAGCGGGGGAGACCCAGTACTTC
CASSLGAGAGETQYF
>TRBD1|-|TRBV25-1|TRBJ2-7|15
TGTGCCAGCAGTGAAATGGGGACAGGGGTCTACGAGCAGTACTTC
CASSEMGTGVYEQYF
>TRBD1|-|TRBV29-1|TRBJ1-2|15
TGCAGCGTTGAGGGGCTCGGACAGGACAACTATGGCTACACCTTC
CSVEGLGQDNYGYTF
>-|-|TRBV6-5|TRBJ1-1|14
TGTGCCAGCAGTTACGGCAGGACGAACACTGAAGCTTTATTT
CASSYGRTNTEALF
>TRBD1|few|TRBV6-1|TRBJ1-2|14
TGTGCCAGCAGGAGGGACAGGGGGAACTATGGCTACACCTTC
CASRRDRGNYGYTF
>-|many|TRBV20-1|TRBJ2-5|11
TGCAGTGCTAGAGCGGAAGAGACCCAGTACTTC
CSARAEETQYF
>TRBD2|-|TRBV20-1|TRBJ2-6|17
TGCAGTGCTAGGACGACTAGCGGGAGGACTGGGGCCAACGTCCTGACTTTC
CSARTTSGRTGANVLTF
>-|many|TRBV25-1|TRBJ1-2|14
TGTGCCAGCAGTGAAAAATTGACGAACTATGGCTACACCTTC
CASSEKLTNYGYTF
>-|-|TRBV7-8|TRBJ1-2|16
TGTGCCAGCAGCTCCCTTCCAGGGAAACCTAACTATGGCTACACCTTC
CASSSLPGKPNYGYTF
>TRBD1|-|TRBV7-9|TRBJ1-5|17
TGTGCCAGCAGCTTAGAAACCGGGACAGGGTTCTGGCAGCCCCAGCATTTT
CASSLETGTGFWQPQHF
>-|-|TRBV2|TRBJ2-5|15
TGTGCCAGCAGTGATGCTAGTGGCGGGGCGGAGACCCAGTACTTC
CASSDASGGAETQYF
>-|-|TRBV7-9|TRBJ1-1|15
TGTGCCAGCAGCCCCTCGGGGGGGGCGGGGACTGAAGCTTTCTTT
CASSPSGGAGTEAFF
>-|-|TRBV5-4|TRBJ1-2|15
TGTGCCAGCAGCTTGGAGTGGCCTGGGGCTGGCGGCTACACCTTC
CASSLEWPGAGGYTF
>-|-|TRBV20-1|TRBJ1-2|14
TGCAGTGCTAGAGATTCAGGGACTAACTATGGCTACACCTTC
CSARDSGTNYGYTF
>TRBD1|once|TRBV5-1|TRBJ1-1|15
TGCGCCAGCAGCTTCCGGGACAGGGGCACCACTGAAGCTTTCTTT
CASSFRDRGTTEAFF
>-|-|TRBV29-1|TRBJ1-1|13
TGCAGCGTGGGGGGACATCAGAACACTGAAGCTTTCTTT
CSVGGHQNTEAFF
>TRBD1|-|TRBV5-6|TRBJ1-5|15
TGTGCCAGCAGCTTGAAAGGGACAGATCGTCAGCCCCAGCATTTT
CASSLKGTDRQPQHF
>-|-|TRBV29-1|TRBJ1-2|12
TGCAGACCGTCGGGGGCGAACTATGGCTACACCTTC
CRPSGANYGYTF
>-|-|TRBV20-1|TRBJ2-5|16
TGCAGTGCTAGAGATGGGGTTGGGCAGGGGAAAGAGACCCAGTACTTC
CSARDGVGQGKETQYF
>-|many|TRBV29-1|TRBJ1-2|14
TGCAGCGTTGCCCCCAAAGTACGCAACTATGGCTACACCTTC
CSVAPKVRNYGYTF
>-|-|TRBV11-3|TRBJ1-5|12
TGTGCCAGCGAAGGGGTTAGTCAGCCCCAGCATTTT
CASEGVSQPQHF
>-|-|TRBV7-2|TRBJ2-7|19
TGTGCCAGCAGCTCGCTACCCTCAGGGTTGCGCAGGGAAAACTACGAGCAGTACTTC
CASSSLPSGLRRENYEQYF
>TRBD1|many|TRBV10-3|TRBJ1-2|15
TGTGCCATCAGTGACCAGACAGGGGGCGACTATGGCTACACCTTC
CAISDQTGGDYGYTF
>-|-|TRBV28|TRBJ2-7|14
TGTGCCAGCAGTTTACGGACGGACGGTTACGAGCAGTACTTC
CASSLRTDGYEQYF
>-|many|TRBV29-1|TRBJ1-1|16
TGCAGCGTCGCCGTAGACGTCAGGAGGATGAACACTGAAGCTTTCTTT
CSVAVDVRRMNTEAFF
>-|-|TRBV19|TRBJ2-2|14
TGTGCCAGTAGTAGAGTGGGGCGCACCGGGGAGCTGTTTTTT
CASSRVGRTGELFF
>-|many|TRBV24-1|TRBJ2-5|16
TGTGCCACCAGTGACCCGGACAGAGTAGGGGGAGAGACCCAGTACTTC
CATSDPDRVGGETQYF
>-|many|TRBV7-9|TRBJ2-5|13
TGTGCCAGCAGCGTGTCTAGCGAAGAGACCCAGTACTTC
CASSVSSEETQYF
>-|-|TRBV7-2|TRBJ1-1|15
TGTGCCAGCGAAGTGGGGCAGACCCCGAACACTGAAGCTTTCTTT
CASEVGQTPNTEAFF
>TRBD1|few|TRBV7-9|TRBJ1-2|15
TGTGCCAGCAGCGATGGGACAGATTATAACTATGGCTACACCTTC
CASSDGTDYNYGYTF
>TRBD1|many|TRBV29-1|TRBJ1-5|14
TGCAGCGTGGCCCTACAGGGGGGTAATCAGCCCCAGCATTTT
CSVALQGGNQPQHF
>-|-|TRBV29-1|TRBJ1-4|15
TGCAGCGCTGGAGGGGGAACTGGCTTTAATGAAAAACTGTTTTTT
CSAGGGTGFNEKLFF
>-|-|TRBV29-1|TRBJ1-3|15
TGCAGCGTTGAACTGGACAGCCCCACTGGAAACACCATATATTTT
CSVELDSPTGNTIYF
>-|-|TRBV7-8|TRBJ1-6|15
TGTGCCAGCGATCCCCAAGGGGGGGGCAATTCACCCCTCCACTTT
CASDPQGGGNSPLHF
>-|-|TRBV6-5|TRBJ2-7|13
TGTGCCAGCAGTTACGGACAATACTACGAGCAGTACTTC
CASSYGQYYEQYF
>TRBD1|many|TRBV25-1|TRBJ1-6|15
TGTGCCAGCAGTGGGGGGACAGGAGGGATTTCACCCCTCCACTTT
CASSGGTGGISPLHF
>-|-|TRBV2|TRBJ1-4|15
TGTGCCAGCAGTGGGCGGTCCAGAACTAATGAAAAACTGTTTTTT
CASSGRSRTNEKLFF
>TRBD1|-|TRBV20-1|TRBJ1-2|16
TGCAGTGCTAGAGATAGGTCCAGGGGGCTTTTTTATGGCTACACCTTC
CSARDRSRGLFYGYTF
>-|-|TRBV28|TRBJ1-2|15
TGTGCCAGCAGGGCCTCAGGGGTATTGAACTATGGCTACACCTTC
CASRASGVLNYGYTF
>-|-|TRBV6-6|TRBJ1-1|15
TGTGCCAGCAGTGAAGGGGGACCCCAAGACACTGAAGCTTTCTTT
CASSEGGPQDTEAFF
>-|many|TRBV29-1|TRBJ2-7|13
TGCAGCGTCCGGGGTGGACAGCGAGGCGAGCAGTACTTC
CSVRGGQRGEQYF
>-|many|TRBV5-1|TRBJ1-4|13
TGCGCCAGCAGCTTGGTAGTCGGTACGGAACTGTTTTTT
CASSLVVGTELFF
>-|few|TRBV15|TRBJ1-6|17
TGTGCCACCAGCAGAGATAAATTAGCGTTGTATAATTCACCCCTCCACTTT
CATSRDKLALYNSPLHF
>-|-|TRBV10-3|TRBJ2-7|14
TGTGCCATCAGACTAGCCGATTCCCCCTACGAGCAGTACTTC
CAIRLADSPYEQYF
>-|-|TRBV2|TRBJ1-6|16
TGTGCCAGCATGGTAGGGGGTAGCGCCTATAATTCACCCCTCCACTTT
CASMVGGSAYNSPLHF
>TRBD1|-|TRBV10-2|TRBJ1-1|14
TGCGCCAGCAGTGACCTCGGACAGGCCACTGAAGCTTTCTTT
CASSDLGQATEAFF
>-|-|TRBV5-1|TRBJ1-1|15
TGCGCCAGCAGCTTGGTAGCAGGGTCGAGCACTGAAGCTTTCTTT
CASSLVAGSSTEAFF
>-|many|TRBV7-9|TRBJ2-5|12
TGTGCCAGCGAGGGGCTCCAAGAGACCCAGTACTTC
CASEGLQETQYF
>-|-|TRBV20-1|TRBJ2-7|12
TGCAGTGCTTTCAGGGGCTCCTACAAGCAGTACTTC
CSAFRGSYKQYF